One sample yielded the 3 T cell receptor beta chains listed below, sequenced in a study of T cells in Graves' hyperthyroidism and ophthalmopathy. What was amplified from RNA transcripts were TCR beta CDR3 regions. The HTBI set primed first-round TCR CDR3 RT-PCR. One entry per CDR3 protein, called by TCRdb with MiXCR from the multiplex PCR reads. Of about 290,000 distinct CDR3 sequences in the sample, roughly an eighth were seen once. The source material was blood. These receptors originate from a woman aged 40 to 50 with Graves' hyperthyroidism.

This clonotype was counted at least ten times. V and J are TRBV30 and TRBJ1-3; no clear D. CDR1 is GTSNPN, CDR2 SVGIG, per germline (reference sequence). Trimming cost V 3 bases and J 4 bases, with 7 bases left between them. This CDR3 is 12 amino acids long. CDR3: CAWRLPGNTIYF. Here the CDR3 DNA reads TGTGCCTGGAGGTTACCCGGAAACACCATATATTTT.

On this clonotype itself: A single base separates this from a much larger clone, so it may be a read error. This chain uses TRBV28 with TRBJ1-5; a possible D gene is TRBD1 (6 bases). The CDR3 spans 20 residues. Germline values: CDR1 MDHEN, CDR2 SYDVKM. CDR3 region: CTSSPPPTGRSQYSNQPQHF. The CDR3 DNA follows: TGTACCAGCAGTCCGCCCCCGACAGGTCGCTCACAGTATAGCAATCAGCCCCAGCATTTT.

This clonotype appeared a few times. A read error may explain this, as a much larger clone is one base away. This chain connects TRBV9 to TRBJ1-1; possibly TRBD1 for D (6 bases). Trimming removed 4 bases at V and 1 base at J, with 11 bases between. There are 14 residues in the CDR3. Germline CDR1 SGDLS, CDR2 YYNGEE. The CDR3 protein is CASSTGLGNTEAFF. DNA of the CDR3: TGTGCCAGCAGCACAGGGTTGGGGAACACTGAAGCTTTCTTT.